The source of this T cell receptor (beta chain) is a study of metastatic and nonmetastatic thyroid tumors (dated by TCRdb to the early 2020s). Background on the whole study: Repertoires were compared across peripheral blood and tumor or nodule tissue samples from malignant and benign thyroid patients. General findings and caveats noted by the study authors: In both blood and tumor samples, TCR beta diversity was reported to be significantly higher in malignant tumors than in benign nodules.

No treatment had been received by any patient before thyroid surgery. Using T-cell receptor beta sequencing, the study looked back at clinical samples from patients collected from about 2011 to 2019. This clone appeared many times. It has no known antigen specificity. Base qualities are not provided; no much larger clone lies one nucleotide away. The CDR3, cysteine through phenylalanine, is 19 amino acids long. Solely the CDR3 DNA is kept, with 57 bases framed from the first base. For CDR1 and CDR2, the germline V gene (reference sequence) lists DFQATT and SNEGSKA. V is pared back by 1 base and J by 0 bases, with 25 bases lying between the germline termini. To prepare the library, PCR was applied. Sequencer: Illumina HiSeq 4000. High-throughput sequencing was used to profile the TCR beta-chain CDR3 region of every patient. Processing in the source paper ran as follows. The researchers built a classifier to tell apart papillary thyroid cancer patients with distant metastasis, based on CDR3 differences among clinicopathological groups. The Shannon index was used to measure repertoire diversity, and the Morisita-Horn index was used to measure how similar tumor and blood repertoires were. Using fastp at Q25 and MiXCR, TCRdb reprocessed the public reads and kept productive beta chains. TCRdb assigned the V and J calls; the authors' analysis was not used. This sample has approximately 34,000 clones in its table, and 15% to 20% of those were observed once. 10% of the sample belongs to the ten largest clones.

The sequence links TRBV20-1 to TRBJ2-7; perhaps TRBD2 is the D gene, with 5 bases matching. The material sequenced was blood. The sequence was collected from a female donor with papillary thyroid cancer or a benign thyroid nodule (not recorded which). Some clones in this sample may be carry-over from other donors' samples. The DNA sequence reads TGCAGTGCTAGAGTTATCGGGCTAGCCTCTTTCCTTTCCTCCTACGAGCAGTACTTC. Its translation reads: CSARVIGLASFLSSYEQYF.